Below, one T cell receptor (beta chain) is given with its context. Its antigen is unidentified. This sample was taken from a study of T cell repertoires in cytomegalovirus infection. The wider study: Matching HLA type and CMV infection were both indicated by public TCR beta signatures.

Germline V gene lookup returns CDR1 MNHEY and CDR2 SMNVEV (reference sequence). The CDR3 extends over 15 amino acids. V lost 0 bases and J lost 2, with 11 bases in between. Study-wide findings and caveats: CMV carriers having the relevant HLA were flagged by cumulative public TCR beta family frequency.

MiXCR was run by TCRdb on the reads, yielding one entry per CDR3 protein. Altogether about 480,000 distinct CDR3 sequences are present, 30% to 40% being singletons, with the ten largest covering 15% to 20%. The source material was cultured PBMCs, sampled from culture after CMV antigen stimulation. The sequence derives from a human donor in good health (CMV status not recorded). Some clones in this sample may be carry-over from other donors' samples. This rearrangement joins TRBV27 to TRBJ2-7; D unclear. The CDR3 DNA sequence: TGTGCCAGCAGTTTATCGTGGCAGAGCGCCTACGAGCAGTACTTC. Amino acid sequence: CASSLSWQSAYEQYF.